This TCR beta chain was captured by sequencing in a study of response to subunit inactivated influenza vaccine. CDR3 size: 14 residues. CDR1 is SGHRS and CDR2 is YFSETQ in the germline V gene. Trimming took off 0 bases at V and 1 base at J, with 7 bases between the two ends. This clonotype was detected ten times or more. One entry per CDR3 protein results from TCRdb running MiXCR on the RT-PCR reads. Of fewer than 700,000 distinct CDR3 sequences detected, 13% appear once; the ten largest clones hold less than 15%. The V and J genes are TRBV5-1 and TRBJ1-1; D not resolved. Specimen: PBMCs from blood, collected about 6 weeks after vaccination. This TCR was sampled from a man between 50 and 59 years old who received an inactivated influenza vaccine. DNA of the CDR3: TGCGCCAGCAGCTTGGCCGGTAGGAACACTGAAGCTTTCTTT. Translation: CASSLAGRNTEAFF. The full variable domain, its missing parts supplied by reference TRBV5-1 and TRBJ1-1, is KAGVTQTPRYLIKTRGQQVTLSCSPISGHRSVSWYQQTPGQGLQFLFEYFSETQRNKGNFPGRFSGRQFSNSRSEMNVSTLELGDSALYLCASSLAGRNTEAFFGQGTRLTVV.